One sample yielded the 10 T cell receptor beta chains listed below, sequenced in a study of blood T cell repertoires in COVID-19. The data were produced by immunoSEQ multiplex PCR, yet TCRdb's version contains in-frame clones alone and is incomplete. The sample carries just over 250,000 clones, about 87% recorded once. Sequenced sample: peripheral blood. The receptors derive from an older woman with COVID-19, enrolled during active disease.

CDR3 sequence (DNA): TGTGCCAGTAAAATTTCGACAGGGGTTTCGGCCGGGGAGCTGTTTTTT. Translated, it gives CASKISTGVSAGELFF. This sequence joins TRBV19 and TRBJ2-2; 8 nucleotides agree with TRBD1. The CDR3 is made up of 16 amino acids. The ends lost 7 bases at V and 6 bases at J; junction bases unmatched: 13. CDR1 is LNHDA and CDR2 is SQIVND in the germline V gene (reference sequence).

The chain has TRBV7-9 and TRBJ2-1, with 15 bases matching TRBD2. After removal of 1 base from V and 5 bases from J, the junction contained 6 bases not matched to a gene. From germline, CDR1 is SEHNR and CDR2 FQNEAQ (reference sequence). The CDR3 runs 18 residues. CDR3: CASSLGTSGRAGDNEQFF. The CDR3 region has the DNA TGTGCCAGCAGCTTAGGGACTAGCGGGAGGGCTGGGGACAATGAGCAGTTCTTC.

Regarding this clone: Other DNA sequences of this sample code for an identical CDR3. V usage is TRBV28 and J usage is TRBJ2-3, with no clear D. Per the germline V gene, CDR1 is MDHEN and CDR2 is SYDVKM. This CDR3 has 11 residues. V lost 4 bases and J lost 5, with 4 bases in between. CDR3 loop: CASSSGDTQYF. The CDR3 nucleotides read TGTGCCAGCAGTTCCGGAGATACGCAGTATTTT.

The gene calls are TRBV21-1 and TRBJ1-1. TRBV21-1 is listed as a pseudogene. The CDR3 covers 16 residues. In nucleotides, the CDR3 is TGTGCCAGCAGCAAAGGGGTAGGTAGTCGGGGCACTGAAGCTTTCTTT. This codes for CASSKGVGSRGTEAFF.

This sequence joins TRBV3-1 (or the pseudogene TRBV3-2) and TRBJ1-1; D not certain. Germline lookup yields CDR1 LGHDT and CDR2 YNNKEL (reference sequence). Trimming shortened V by 5 bases and J by 5 bases, and 12 bases separated the two germline ends. The CDR3 loop spans 13 amino acids. CDR3 loop: CASSYAAETEAFF. CDR3 in DNA: TGTGCCAGCAGCTATGCGGCCGAAACTGAAGCTTTCTTT.

A few counts support this clone. The CDR3 DNA follows: TGTGCCAGCAGCTTAGTGGGACAGGGGGCGAGTGAGGCTTTCTTT. As protein: CASSLVGQGASEAFF. The gene calls are TRBV7-2 and TRBJ1-1; 12 nucleotides line up with TRBD1. This CDR3 is 15 amino acids long. The V gene end was trimmed by 1 base and the J gene end by 11 bases; junction bases not matched to a gene: 8. CDR1 SGHTA and CDR2 FQGNSA come from the germline V gene.

V and J are TRBV4-1 and TRBJ2-7; D is uncertain. The CDR3 contains 13 residues. CDR1 MGHRA and CDR2 YSYEKL come from the germline V gene. Trimming took off 1 base at V and 0 bases at J, with 4 bases between the two ends. In DNA form, the CDR3 reads TGCGCCAGCAGCCAAGTCGGCTCCTACGAGCAGTACTTC. It yields the protein CASSQVGSYEQYF.

V is TRBV25-1 and J is TRBJ1-2, with D possibly TRBD1 on 6 matching bases. Germline values: CDR1 MGHDK, CDR2 SYGVNS. Trimming left V 5 bases short and J 4 bases short, with 8 bases between. The CDR3 length is 12 residues. CDR3 in DNA: TGTGCCAGCAGTCGGGACATCTATGGCTACACCTTC. Its translation: CASSRDIYGYTF.

The chain couples TRBV28 to TRBJ1-2; 9 positions match TRBD1. Looked up from germline, CDR1 is MDHEN and CDR2 is SYDVKM. The CDR3 has 15 residues. J was trimmed by 4 bases and V by 4 bases; bases with no gene match: 7. CDR3 protein: CASSSLDRGGYGYTF. As DNA, the CDR3 is TGTGCCAGCAGTTCATTGGACAGGGGAGGCTATGGCTACACCTTC.

This clone was observed a single time. The chain combines TRBV19 with TRBJ1-5; possibly TRBD1 for D (5 bases). The CDR3 runs to 14 residues. Trimming shortened V by 6 bases and J by 7 bases, and 16 bases separated the two germline ends. The germline gives CDR1 LNHDA, CDR2 SQIVND (reference sequence). The CDR3 region has the DNA TGTGCCAGTAGAGGAGGGACGGGCAGGCAGCCCCAGCATTTT. Its translation: CASRGGTGRQPQHF.